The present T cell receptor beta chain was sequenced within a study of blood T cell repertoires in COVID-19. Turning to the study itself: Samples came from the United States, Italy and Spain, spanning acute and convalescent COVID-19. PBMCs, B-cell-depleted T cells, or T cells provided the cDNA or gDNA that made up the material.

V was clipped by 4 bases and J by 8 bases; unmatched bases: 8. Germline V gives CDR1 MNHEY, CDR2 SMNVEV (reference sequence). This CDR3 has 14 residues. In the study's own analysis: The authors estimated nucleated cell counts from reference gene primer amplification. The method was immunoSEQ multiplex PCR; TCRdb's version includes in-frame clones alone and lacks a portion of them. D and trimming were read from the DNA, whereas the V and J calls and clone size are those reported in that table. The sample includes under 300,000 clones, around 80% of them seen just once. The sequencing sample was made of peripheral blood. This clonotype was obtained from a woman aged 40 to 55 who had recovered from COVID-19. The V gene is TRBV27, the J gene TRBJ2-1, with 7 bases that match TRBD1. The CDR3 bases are TGTGCCAGCAGTTCCAAGGACAGGATCTATGAGCAGTTCTTC. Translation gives CASSSKDRIYEQFF.